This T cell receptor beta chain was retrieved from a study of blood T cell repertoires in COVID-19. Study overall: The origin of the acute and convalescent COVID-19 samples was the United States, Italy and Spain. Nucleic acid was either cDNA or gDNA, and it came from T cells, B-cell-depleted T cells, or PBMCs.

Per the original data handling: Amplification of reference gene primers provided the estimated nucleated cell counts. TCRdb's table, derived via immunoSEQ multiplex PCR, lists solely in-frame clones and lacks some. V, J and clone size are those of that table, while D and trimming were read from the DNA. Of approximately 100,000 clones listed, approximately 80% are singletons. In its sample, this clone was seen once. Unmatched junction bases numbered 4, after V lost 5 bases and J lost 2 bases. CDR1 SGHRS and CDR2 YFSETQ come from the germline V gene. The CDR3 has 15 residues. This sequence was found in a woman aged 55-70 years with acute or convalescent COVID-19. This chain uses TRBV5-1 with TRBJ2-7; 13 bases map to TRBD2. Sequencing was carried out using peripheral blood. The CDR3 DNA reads TGCGCCAGCAGACAGGGGACTAGCGGGGCCTACGAGCAGTACTTC. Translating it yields CASRQGTSGAYEQYF.